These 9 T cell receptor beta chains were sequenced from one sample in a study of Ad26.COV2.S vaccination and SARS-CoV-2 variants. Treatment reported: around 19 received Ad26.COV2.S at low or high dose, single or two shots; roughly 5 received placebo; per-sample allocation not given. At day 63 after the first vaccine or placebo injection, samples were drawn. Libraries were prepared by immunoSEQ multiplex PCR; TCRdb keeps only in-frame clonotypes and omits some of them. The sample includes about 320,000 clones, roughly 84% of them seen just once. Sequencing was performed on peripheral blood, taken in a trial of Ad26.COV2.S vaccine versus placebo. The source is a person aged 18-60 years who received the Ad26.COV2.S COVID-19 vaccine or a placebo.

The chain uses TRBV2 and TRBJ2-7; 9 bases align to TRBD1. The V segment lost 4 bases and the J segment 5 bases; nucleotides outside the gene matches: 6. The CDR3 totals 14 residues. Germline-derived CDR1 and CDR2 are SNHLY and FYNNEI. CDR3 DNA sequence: TGTGCCAGCAGTGTGCGTACAGGGGGCGACGAGCAGTACTTC. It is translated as CASSVRTGGDEQYF.

The CDR3 DNA reads as TGTGCCAGCAGCCTCGCGTCTGGGGGTAGGGTTGGATCACCCCTCCACTTT. This gives the protein CASSLASGGRVGSPLHF. The chain employs TRBV7-6 and TRBJ1-6; perhaps TRBD1 as D (5 bases). V was trimmed by 5 bases and J by 10 bases, leaving 24 bases between them. The length of the CDR3 is 17 residues. Germline values: CDR1 SGHVS, CDR2 FNYEAQ.

CDR3 DNA sequence: TGCGCCAGCAGCCCTTCCGGGACAGGGGAATCCTACGAGCAGTACTTC. Encoded protein: CASSPSGTGESYEQYF. The chain uses TRBV4-3 and TRBJ2-7; 10 bases align to TRBD1. From germline, CDR1 is LGHNA and CDR2 YSLEER. This CDR3 contains 16 residues. With V trimmed by 4 bases and J by 1 base, 7 bases remained unmatched.

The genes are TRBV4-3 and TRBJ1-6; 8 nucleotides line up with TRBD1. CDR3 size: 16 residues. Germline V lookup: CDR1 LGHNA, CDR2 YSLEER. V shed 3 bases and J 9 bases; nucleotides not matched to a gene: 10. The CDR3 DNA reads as TGCGCCAGCAGCCAGAACCAGGGGGCTCTCGGTTCACCCCTCCACTTT. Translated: CASSQNQGALGSPLHF.

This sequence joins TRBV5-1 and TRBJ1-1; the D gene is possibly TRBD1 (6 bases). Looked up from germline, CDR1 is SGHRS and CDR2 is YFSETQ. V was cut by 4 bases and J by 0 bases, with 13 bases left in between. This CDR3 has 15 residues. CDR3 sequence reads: CASSPRGTLNTEAFF. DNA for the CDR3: TGCGCCAGCAGCCCACGGGGGACACTGAACACTGAAGCTTTCTTT.

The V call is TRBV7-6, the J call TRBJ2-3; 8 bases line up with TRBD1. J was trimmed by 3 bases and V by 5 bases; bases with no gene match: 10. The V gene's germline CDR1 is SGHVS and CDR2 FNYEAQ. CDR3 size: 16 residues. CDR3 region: CASSLDGDRLTDTQYF. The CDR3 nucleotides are TGTGCCAGCAGCCTAGATGGGGACAGGCTTACAGATACGCAGTATTTT.

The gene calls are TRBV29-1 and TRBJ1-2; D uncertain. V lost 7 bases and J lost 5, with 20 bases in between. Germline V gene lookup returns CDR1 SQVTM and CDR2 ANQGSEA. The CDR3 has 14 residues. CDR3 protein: CSAKDGDREYGYTF. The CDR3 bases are TGCAGCGCTAAGGACGGGGATCGGGAATATGGCTACACCTTC.

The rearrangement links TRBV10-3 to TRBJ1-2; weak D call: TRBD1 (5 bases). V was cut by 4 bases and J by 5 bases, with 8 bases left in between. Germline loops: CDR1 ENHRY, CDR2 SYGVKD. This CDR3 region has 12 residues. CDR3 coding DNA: TGTGCCATCAGTGGGGACTCATATGGCTACACCTTC. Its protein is CAISGDSYGYTF.

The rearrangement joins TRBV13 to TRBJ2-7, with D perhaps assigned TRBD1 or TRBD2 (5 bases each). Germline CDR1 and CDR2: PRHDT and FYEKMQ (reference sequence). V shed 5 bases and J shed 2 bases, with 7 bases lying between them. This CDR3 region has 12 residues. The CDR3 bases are TGTGCCAGCAGCCCGGGGCCCTACGAGCAGTACTTC. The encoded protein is CASSPGPYEQYF.